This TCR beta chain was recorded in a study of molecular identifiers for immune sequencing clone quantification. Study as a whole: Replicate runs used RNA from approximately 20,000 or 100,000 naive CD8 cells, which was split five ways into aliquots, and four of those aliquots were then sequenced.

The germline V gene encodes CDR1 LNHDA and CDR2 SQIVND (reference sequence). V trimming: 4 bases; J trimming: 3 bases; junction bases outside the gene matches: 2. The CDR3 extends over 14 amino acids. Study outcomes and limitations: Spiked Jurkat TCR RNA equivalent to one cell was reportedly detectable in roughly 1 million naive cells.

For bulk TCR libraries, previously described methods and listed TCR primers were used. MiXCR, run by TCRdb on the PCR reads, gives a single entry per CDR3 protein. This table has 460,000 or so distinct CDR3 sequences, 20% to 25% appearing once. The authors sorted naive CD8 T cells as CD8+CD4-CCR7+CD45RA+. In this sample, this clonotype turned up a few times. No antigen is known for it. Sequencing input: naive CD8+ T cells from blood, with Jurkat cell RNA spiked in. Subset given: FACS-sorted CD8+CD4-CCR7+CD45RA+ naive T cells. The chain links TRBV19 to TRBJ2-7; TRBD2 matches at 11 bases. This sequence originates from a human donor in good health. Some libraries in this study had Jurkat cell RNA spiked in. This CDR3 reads CASSTSGRFYEQYF. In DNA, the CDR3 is TGTGCCAGTAGTACTAGCGGGAGGTTCTACGAGCAGTACTTC.